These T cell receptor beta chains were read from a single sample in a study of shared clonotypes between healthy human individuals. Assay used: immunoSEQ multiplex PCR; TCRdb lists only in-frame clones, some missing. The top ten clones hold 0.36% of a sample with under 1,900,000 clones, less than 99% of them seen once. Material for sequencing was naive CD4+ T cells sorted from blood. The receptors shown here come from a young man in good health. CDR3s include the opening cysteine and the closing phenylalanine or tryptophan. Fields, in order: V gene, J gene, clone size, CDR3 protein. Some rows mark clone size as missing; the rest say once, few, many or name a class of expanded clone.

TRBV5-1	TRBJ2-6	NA	CASSPGTGGSGANVLTF
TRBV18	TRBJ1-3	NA	CASSPLDFSGNTIYF
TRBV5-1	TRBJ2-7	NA	CASSLGVSGYEQYF
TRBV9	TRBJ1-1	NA	CASSVVPGSMGEAFF
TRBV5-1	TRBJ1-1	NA	CASSLLASTEAFF
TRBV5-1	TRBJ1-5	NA	CASSSGQGLGNQPQHF
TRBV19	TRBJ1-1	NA	CASRTGPGTEAFF
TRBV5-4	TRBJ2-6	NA	CASSLAVSGANVLTF
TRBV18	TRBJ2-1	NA	CASSPQQAELSTNEQFF
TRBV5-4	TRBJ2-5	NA	CASSLVVGVGETQYF
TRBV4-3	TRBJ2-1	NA	CASSHPTPYNEQFF
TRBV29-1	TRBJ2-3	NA	CSVATSGVTDTQYF
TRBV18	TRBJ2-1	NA	CASSPDRGLYNEQFF
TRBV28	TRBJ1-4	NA	CASTRDKKLFF
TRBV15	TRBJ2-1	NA	CATSRPAARNEQFF
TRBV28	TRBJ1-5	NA	CASQGYSNQPQHF
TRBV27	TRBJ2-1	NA	CASTLAGGDNEQFF
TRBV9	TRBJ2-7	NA	CASSVGLAVTYEQYF
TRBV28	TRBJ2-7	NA	CASSSRGGEYF
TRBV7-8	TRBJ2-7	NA	CASSSRLAGLSYEQYF
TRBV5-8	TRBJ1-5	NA	CASSGGTASNQPQHF
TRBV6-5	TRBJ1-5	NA	CASTPYPGEHQPQHF
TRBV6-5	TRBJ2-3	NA	CASSPGAASTDTQYF
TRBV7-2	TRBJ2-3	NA	CASSPQKAGGNTQYF
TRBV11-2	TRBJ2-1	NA	CASSPTSIRVGEQFF
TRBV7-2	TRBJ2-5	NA	CASSYAEGGKTQYF
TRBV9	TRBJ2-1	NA	CASSVGGRAYNEQFF
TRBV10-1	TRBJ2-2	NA	CASSVKLPSNTGELFF
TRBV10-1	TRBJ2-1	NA	CASSRTGRAYNEQFF
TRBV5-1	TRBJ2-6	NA	CASSSGPGISGANVLTF
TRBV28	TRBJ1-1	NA	CASSLAGARGTEAFF
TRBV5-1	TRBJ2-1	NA	CASSLFLAGGPNNEQFF
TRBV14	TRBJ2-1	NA	CASSPTGLAGGDFNEQFF
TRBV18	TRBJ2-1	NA	CASSRETSGILDEQFF
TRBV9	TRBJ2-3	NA	CASSVLGGSTDTQYF
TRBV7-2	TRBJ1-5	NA	CASSSRQGAWQPQHF
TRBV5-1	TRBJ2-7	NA	CASSLVVSNYEQYF
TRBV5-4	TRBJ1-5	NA	CASSLGGISNQPQHF
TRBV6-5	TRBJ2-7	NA	CASTTGGSGLQYF
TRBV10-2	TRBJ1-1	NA	CASSEVGTEAFF
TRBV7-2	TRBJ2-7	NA	CASSRRTGTGAYEQYF
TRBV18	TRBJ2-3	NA	CASSPLVGSSTDTQYF
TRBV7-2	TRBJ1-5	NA	CASSLFVQGYNQPQHF
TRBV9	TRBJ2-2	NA	CASRRSGANTGELFF
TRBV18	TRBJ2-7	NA	CASSPLPSHEQYF
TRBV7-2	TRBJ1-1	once	CASSLQGLNTEAFF
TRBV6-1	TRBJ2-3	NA	CASSEQGSSTDTQYF
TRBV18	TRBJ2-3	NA	CASSPPSGRTDTQYF
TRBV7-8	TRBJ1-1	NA	CASSLKTEAFF
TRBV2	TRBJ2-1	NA	CASSERRSSYNEQFF